This T cell receptor beta chain was observed in a study of OX40 agonist ivuxolimab in advanced cancers. Study-wide results and caveats: CD4+ and CD8+ blood T cells expanded clonally by week 6 at 0.1 to 3.0 mg/kg.

Data came from immunoSEQ multiplex PCR; TCRdb stores just in-frame clones and leaves some out. This table holds 55,000 to 75,000 clones, about nine tenths found once. Unmatched junction bases numbered 16, after V lost 11 bases and J lost 3 bases. Germline V gene sequence: CDR1 MDHEN, CDR2 SYDVKM. This CDR3 comprises 15 residues. Of note for this clone: Antigen specificity is unknown.

The sample in question was CD4+ or CD8+ T cells sorted from blood, obtained in a trial of the OX40 agonist ivuxolimab. The receptor was isolated from an adult with an advanced solid tumor such as melanoma, head and neck, liver or kidney cancer. The chain employs TRBV28 and TRBJ2-7; 7 nucleotides line up with TRBD2. CDR3 DNA sequence: TGTGCCTCGGCCGAGGGGCGACAGCGGGACTACGAGCAGTACTTC. As protein: CASAEGRQRDYEQYF.